This T cell receptor beta chain was sequenced for a study of T-cell reconstitution after alpha-beta-depleted transplantation in children. The study, taken as a whole, reports: Reports say that about two months after transplant, the alpha-beta T cells came out of several hundred graft clones that had expanded. Some patients owed their high day-60 TCRbeta diversity to surviving recipient T cells and thymic progenitors. Diversity and T-cell counts at one year after transplant derived mostly from new T cells.

Unique molecular identifiers featured in how the TCRbeta library was prepared. TCRdb fed the PCR reads into MiXCR, producing one record per CDR3 protein. The sample lists about 110,000 distinct CDR3 sequences; about a tenth were seen once. A remark on this clonotype: As yet, its antigen is unknown.

The receptor's source is a boy younger than 10 with acute lymphoblastic leukemia, due to receive a stem cell transplant. Source: PBMCs, taken before TCRalphabeta/CD19-depleted stem cell transplant.

CDR3 DNA sequence: TGCGCCAGCAGCACGGGACAGGGGGGGATCTTCCCTGGCTACACCTTC. It encodes CASSTGQGGIFPGYTF. V is TRBV5-1 and J is TRBJ1-2, with 11 bases that match TRBD1. V gave up 4 bases and J gave up 7 bases; unmatched junction bases: 12. The CDR3 consists of 16 residues. Germline V gene lookup returns CDR1 SGHRS and CDR2 YFSETQ. Complete variable domain (other parts from reference TRBV5-1 and TRBJ1-2): KAGVTQTPRYLIKTRGQQVTLSCSPISGHRSVSWYQQTPGQGLQFLFEYFSETQRNKGNFPGRFSGRQFSNSRSEMNVSTLELGDSALYLCASSTGQGGIFPGYTFGSGTRLTVV.